Shown below are 18 T cell receptor beta chains from a single sample sequenced in a study of blood T cell repertoires in COVID-19. Generated by immunoSEQ multiplex PCR, the TCRdb table keeps only in-frame clones and is missing some. Here the sample spans over 110,000 clones, 70% to 90% being singletons. The sample taken for sequencing was peripheral blood. These receptors all come from a human donor in a cohort sampled during active COVID-19.

V gene TRBV30 combines with J gene TRBJ1-2, with D possibly being TRBD1 (6 bases). This CDR3 comprises 14 residues. The V gene's germline CDR1 is GTSNPN and CDR2 SVGIG (reference sequence). Trimming took off 1 base at V and 4 bases at J, with 13 bases between the two ends. The CDR3 DNA is TGTGCCTGGAGTGGGACAGAGGTCGGCTATGGCTACACCTTC. Amino acid sequence: CAWSGTEVGYGYTF. The variable domain in full, with the rest retrieved from reference TRBV30 and TRBJ1-2, is SQTIHQWPATLVQPVGSPLSLECTVEGTSNPNLYWYRQAAGRGLQLLFYSVGIGQISSEVPQNLSASRPQDRQFILSSKKLLLSDSGFYLCAWSGTEVGYGYTFGSGTRLTVV.

The chain combines TRBV4-3 with TRBJ2-7; TRBD2 matches 10 bases. From germline, CDR1 is LGHNA and CDR2 YSLEER. Trimming at V came to 0 bases and at J to 3 bases, leaving 2 bases not matched to a gene. This CDR3 spans 15 amino acids. This CDR3 is CASSQDLAGDYEQYF. CDR3 DNA sequence: TGCGCCAGCAGCCAAGACCTAGCGGGGGACTACGAGCAGTACTTC.

V and J are TRBV27 and TRBJ1-1; the D gene is possibly TRBD1 (5 bases). V was trimmed by 3 bases and J by 2 bases, leaving 10 bases between them. The germline CDR1 and CDR2 sequences are MNHEY and SMNVEV (reference sequence). This CDR3 contains 14 residues. The CDR3 loop is CASSFSTDNTEAFF. Written as DNA, the CDR3 is TGTGCCAGCAGTTTCTCGACAGATAACACTGAAGCTTTCTTT.

V and J are TRBV6-5 and TRBJ1-2, with D perhaps TRBD1 (6 bases). This CDR3 has 14 amino acids. Germline V gene data show CDR1 as MNHEY and CDR2 as SVGAGI. Trimming removed 0 bases at V and 6 bases at J, with 11 bases between. The CDR3 loop reads CASSYSPRGDGYTF. CDR3 coding DNA: TGTGCCAGCAGTTACTCCCCCAGGGGCGATGGCTACACCTTC.

This chain links TRBV5-4 with TRBJ1-5, with TRBD1 matching 8 bases. After removal of 0 bases from V and 15 bases from J, the junction contained 5 bases not matched to a gene. CDR3 length equals 12 residues. In germline, CDR1 is SGHNT, CDR2 YYREEE (reference sequence). The CDR3 nucleotides read TGTGCCAGCAGCTTGGGGACAGGGTCTATGCATTTT. This sequence encodes CASSLGTGSMHF.

A single count supports this clone. CDR3 amino acids: CATSASLYGDEQFF. CDR3 nucleotides: TGTGCCACCAGTGCCTCCCTTTACGGTGATGAGCAGTTCTTC. This chain joins TRBV24-1 and TRBJ2-1; D gene uncertain. The CDR3 is 14 residues long. Germline V lookup: CDR1 KGHDR, CDR2 SFDVKD. The V gene lost 5 bases and the J gene lost 8 bases, with 15 bases spanning the gap.

The rearrangement uses TRBV4-2 and TRBJ2-1; 10 positions match TRBD1. The CDR3 length is 15 residues. The germline gives CDR1 LGHNA, CDR2 YNFKEQ. V was clipped by 3 bases and J by 3 bases; unmatched bases: 2. The CDR3 is CASSQDRGVYNEQFF. The CDR3 bases are TGTGCCAGCAGCCAGGACAGGGGGGTCTACAATGAGCAGTTCTTC.

V is TRBV5-8 and J is TRBJ2-3; D is possibly TRBD2 (5 bases). Germline V gene sequence: CDR1 SGHTS, CDR2 YDEGEE. The CDR3 length is 13 residues. Between the trimmed V and J ends, which lost 4 bases and 3 bases, there was a span of 9 bases. CDR3 nucleotides: TGTGCCAGCAGCCTTGGGAGTACAGATACGCAGTATTTT. Translating it yields CASSLGSTDTQYF.

V and J are TRBV14 and TRBJ1-6; the match to TRBD1 covers 9 bases. This CDR3 has 16 amino acids. Trimming removed 2 bases from V and 10 bases from J; junction bases left unmatched: 9. Germline CDR1 SGHDN, CDR2 FVKESK. DNA for the CDR3: TGTGCCAGCAGCCAAATCAGCACAGGGGGCGCGTCACCCCTCCACTTT. It is translated as CASSQISTGGASPLHF.

The chain joins TRBV9 to TRBJ1-2, with D uncertain. V was trimmed by 0 bases and J by 4 bases, leaving 10 bases between them. The CDR3 is 14 amino acids. Per germline, CDR1 SGDLS and CDR2 YYNGEE. The CDR3 is CASSVAPVSYGYTF. DNA of the CDR3: TGTGCCAGCAGCGTAGCCCCAGTAAGCTATGGCTACACCTTC.

The chain carries TRBV29-1 and TRBJ2-2; TRBD2 aligns across 12 bases. CDR3 length: 20 residues. CDR1 SQVTM and CDR2 ANQGSEA come from the germline V gene. The CDR3 protein is CGVRGPTKLAGGQYTGELFF. In nucleotides, the CDR3 is TGCGGTGTCAGAGGCCCTACCAAACTAGCGGGGGGCCAGTACACCGGGGAGCTGTTTTTT.

This chain joins TRBV4-2 and TRBJ2-2; 8 positions agree with TRBD2. The V and J ends lost 6 bases and 4 bases, in that order; junction bases with no gene match: 16. CDR1 is LGHNA, CDR2 YNFKEQ, per germline. This CDR3 contains 18 residues. The CDR3 coding sequence is TGTGCCAGCAGAGGGTCGGGAGGGCTTGGGCCGGGCACCGGGGAGCTGTTTTTT. Protein sequence: CASRGSGGLGPGTGELFF.

The CDR3 spells CASSQGTGYSEKLFF. In DNA form, the CDR3 reads TGCGCCAGCAGCCAGGGGACAGGGTATTCCGAAAAACTGTTTTTT. The V call is TRBV4-3, the J call TRBJ1-4, with 9 bases that match TRBD1. Unmatched junction bases numbered 7, after V lost 3 bases and J lost 8 bases. Germline lookup yields CDR1 LGHNA and CDR2 YSLEER. The CDR3 runs 15 residues.

The chain combines TRBV5-1 with TRBJ2-5; TRBD2 might be the D (5 bases). CDR3 length: 14 residues. Germline CDR1 reads SGHRS; CDR2 reads YFSETQ. V lost 4 bases and J 0 bases, leaving 10 bases between the germline ends. This chain's CDR3 is CASSQGSNQETQYF. The CDR3 DNA reads as TGCGCCAGCAGCCAAGGGAGTAACCAAGAGACCCAGTACTTC.

The table lists this clone with a count of one. The genes are TRBV10-3 and TRBJ1-3; 7 bases agree with TRBD1. CDR1 and CDR2 (germline): ENHRY, SYGVKD. The CDR3 consists of 16 residues. With 2 bases clipped from V and 0 bases from J, the junction kept 4 bases outside the gene matches. The chain's CDR3 is CAISEGTAYSGNTIYF. CDR3 DNA sequence: TGTGCCATCAGTGAGGGGACAGCGTACTCTGGAAACACCATATATTTT.

The chain couples TRBV5-1 to TRBJ2-7; 13 bases map to TRBD2. The CDR3 consists of 14 residues. In germline, CDR1 is SGHRS, CDR2 YFSETQ. The V segment lost 3 bases and the J segment 6 bases; nucleotides outside the gene matches: 3. This CDR3 is CASSSLAGGLEQYF. CDR3 in DNA: TGCGCCAGCAGCTCACTAGCGGGGGGGCTCGAGCAGTACTTC. The entire variable domain, with the rest obtained from reference TRBV5-1 and TRBJ2-7, is as follows: KAGVTQTPRYLIKTRGQQVTLSCSPISGHRSVSWYQQTPGQGLQFLFEYFSETQRNKGNFPGRFSGRQFSNSRSEMNVSTLELGDSALYLCASSSLAGGLEQYFGPGTRLTVT.

This chain joins TRBV19 and TRBJ2-7; 8 bases line up with TRBD2. CDR1 is LNHDA, CDR2 SQIVND, per germline (reference sequence). The J segment lost 2 bases and the V segment lost 0 bases, leaving 3 bases of the junction unmatched. This CDR3 region has 15 residues. The CDR3 region is CASSIDRGGPYEQYF. The CDR3 DNA sequence: TGTGCCAGTAGTATAGATCGCGGGGGGCCCTACGAGCAGTACTTC.

The V and J genes are TRBV4-2 and TRBJ1-1; tentatively, D is TRBD1 (6 bases). The germline CDR1 and CDR2 sequences are LGHNA and YNFKEQ. This CDR3 spans 13 amino acids. Trimming shortened V by 4 bases and J by 5 bases, and 11 bases separated the two germline ends. CDR3 residues: CASSPRGFTEAFF. CDR3 nucleotide sequence: TGTGCCAGCAGCCCCAGGGGCTTTACTGAAGCTTTCTTT.